Below are 15 T cell receptor beta chains sequenced from a single sample in a study of blood T cells in healthy people across ages. The use of a sample-barcoded 5' primer and a J-beta primer mix characterized a second PCR of about 7 to 12 cycles. TCRdb itself ran the 5' RACE reads through MiXCR, one entry per CDR3 protein. The table shows around 780,000 distinct CDR3 sequences, with roughly 56% occurring only once. Sequenced sample: blood. The receptors shown here come from a middle-aged man in good health.

The chain is built from TRBV4-3 and TRBJ1-4; possible D gene TRBD1, 5 bases. Germline values: CDR1 LGHNA, CDR2 YSLEER. The CDR3 spans 18 residues. Trimming cost V 0 bases and J 2 bases, with 16 bases left between them. The CDR3 DNA reads TGCGCCAGCAGCCAAGATTGGGGGTTAGTGGCGACTAATGAAAAACTGTTTTTT. This codes for CASSQDWGLVATNEKLFF.

This clonotype appeared a few times. The chain has TRBV2 and TRBJ2-1; unclear D gene. The V end lost 1 base, the J end lost 13 bases, and 8 bases lay between the germline ends. Germline-derived CDR1 and CDR2 are SNHLY and FYNNEI. The CDR3 is 11 amino acids. The CDR3 DNA sequence: TGTGCCAGCAGTGAAGGGGCCCAACAGTTCTTC. This encodes CASSEGAQQFF.

This clonotype was observed a handful of times. The V gene is TRBV29-1, the J gene TRBJ2-7; tentatively, D is TRBD1 or TRBD2 (5 bases each). Trimming removed 6 bases from V and 2 bases from J, with 11 bases in between. The CDR3 covers 12 residues. Germline V gene sequence: CDR1 SQVTM, CDR2 ANQGSEA. The chain's CDR3 is CSVGTGTYEQYF. The CDR3 nucleotides are TGCAGCGTAGGGACGGGAACCTACGAGCAGTACTTC.

This sequence joins TRBV4-1 and TRBJ2-1, with 14 bases aligning to TRBD2. Trimming at V came to 0 bases and at J to 10 bases, leaving 11 bases not matched to a gene. CDR3 size: 18 residues. Germline CDR1 reads MGHRA; CDR2 reads YSYEKL. CDR3: CASSQEWTSGRLRYEQFF. In DNA, the CDR3 is TGCGCCAGCAGCCAAGAGTGGACTAGCGGGAGGCTTCGATACGAGCAGTTCTTC.

There are a few counts of this clonotype. The rearrangement links TRBV2 to TRBJ2-1; D gene uncertain. Germline V gene lookup returns CDR1 SNHLY and CDR2 FYNNEI. This CDR3 spans 10 amino acids. Trimming took 7 bases from V and 6 from J, leaving 4 bases between them. The CDR3 DNA reads TGTGCCAGCAAGGGCAATGAGCAGTTCTTC. This gives the protein CASKGNEQFF.

This chain uses TRBV20-1 with TRBJ2-7; 9 bases map to TRBD2. CDR1 is DFQATT and CDR2 is SNEGSKA in the germline V gene (reference sequence). V dropped 4 bases and J dropped 7; count of bases not matched to a gene: 14. This CDR3 has 15 amino acids. For the CDR3, the DNA is TGCAGTGCTAACAAGCTAGCGGGGACCTACAATGAGCAGTACTTC. This codes for CSANKLAGTYNEQYF.

A word on this clonotype: A junction end diverges from the germline sequence, so it may reflect a read error. The rearrangement uses TRBV20-1 and TRBJ1-2, with TRBD1 identical over 9 bases. The CDR3 contains 13 residues. Germline CDR1 DFQATT, CDR2 SNEGSKA (reference sequence). The CDR3 protein is CSARFGGGQGYNF. Here the CDR3 DNA reads TGCAGTGCTAGGTTCGGCGGGGGACAGGGCTACAACTTC.

The chain combines TRBV27 with TRBJ2-1; D call uncertain. There are 12 residues in the CDR3. CDR1 is MNHEY and CDR2 is SMNVEV in the germline V gene (reference sequence). Between the trimmed V and J ends, which lost 4 bases and 10 bases, there was a span of 11 bases. The CDR3 DNA is TGTGCCAGCAGTTCGTCGGGTGTCGAGCAGTTCTTC. It codes for CASSSSGVEQFF.

The CDR3 DNA reads as TGTGCCAGCAGCCCAGGGATGGGCTCCTACAATGAGCAGTTCTTC. Protein product: CASSPGMGSYNEQFF. This rearrangement joins TRBV6-6 to TRBJ2-1; tentative D call: TRBD1 (5 bases). V was pared by 6 bases and J by 0 bases, with 12 bases between. Per germline, CDR1 MNHNY and CDR2 SVGAGI (reference sequence). The CDR3 runs 15 residues.

This clonotype has a handful of counts. This chain joins TRBV25-1 and TRBJ2-3; D is unresolved. V lost 7 bases and J lost 4, with 3 bases in between. The length of the CDR3 is 10 residues. Germline V gives CDR1 MGHDK, CDR2 SYGVNS. CDR3 amino acids: CASISDTQYF. Written as DNA, the CDR3 is TGTGCCAGCATTTCAGATACGCAGTATTTT.

The chain has TRBV6-1 and TRBJ1-4; D is undetermined. This CDR3 is 15 amino acids long. CDR1 and CDR2 from the germline V gene are MNHNS and SASEGT. Trimming took off 5 bases at V and 8 bases at J, with 18 bases between the two ends. DNA for the CDR3: TGTGCCAGCAGTCCTACCGCCGGGGTAGGAGAAAAACTGTTTTTT. Protein product: CASSPTAGVGEKLFF.

This clonotype turned up a few times. This chain connects TRBV7-2 to TRBJ1-2; D is unclear. Germline V gene lookup returns CDR1 SGHTA and CDR2 FQGNSA. V was pared by 5 bases and J by 8 bases, with 9 bases between. The CDR3 spans 11 residues. CDR3 amino acids: CASSTNLGYTF. CDR3 nucleotide sequence: TGTGCCAGCAGCACAAACCTCGGCTACACCTTC. The full variable domain, with the rest looked up from reference TRBV7-2 and TRBJ1-2, is GAGVSQSPSNKVTEKGKDVELRCDPISGHTALYWYRQSLGQGLEFLIYFQGNSAPDKSGLPSDRFSAERTGGSVSTLTIQRTQQEDSAVYLCASSTNLGYTFGSGTRLTVV.

This chain joins TRBV20-1 and TRBJ1-2, with D hard to call. Germline V gene lookup returns CDR1 DFQATT and CDR2 SNEGSKA (reference sequence). V dropped 2 bases and J dropped 3 bases, with 16 bases sitting between them. The CDR3 contains 15 residues. The CDR3: CSARRRRQAYYGYTF. DNA of the CDR3: TGCAGTGCTAGAAGACGTCGGCAGGCGTACTATGGCTACACCTTC.

This clonotype was counted a few times. This chain links TRBV20-1 with TRBJ1-1, with a tentative D call TRBD1 (5 bases). Germline V gene lookup returns CDR1 DFQATT and CDR2 SNEGSKA (reference sequence). Trimming shortened V by 0 bases and J by 2 bases, and 13 bases separated the two germline ends. CDR3 length: 15 residues. CDR3: CSARDPRGVNTEAFF. The CDR3 region has the DNA TGCAGTGCTAGAGATCCCCGAGGGGTTAACACTGAAGCTTTCTTT.

The DNA for the CDR3 is TGTGCCAGTAGATCCGACAGGGGGGCTGGCTACACCTTC. It specifies CASRSDRGAGYTF. The chain uses TRBV19 and TRBJ1-2; TRBD1 agrees at 9 bases. The J segment lost 7 bases and the V segment lost 6 bases, leaving 6 bases of the junction unmatched. CDR1 LNHDA and CDR2 SQIVND come from the germline V gene (reference sequence). The CDR3 length is 13 residues.